The rows below give T cell receptor beta chains drawn from one sample of a study of vaccination effects on CD4 cells after COVID-19. Here immunoSEQ multiplex PCR was the method, and the copy in TCRdb shows in-frame clones only, minus some. The sample has more than 55,000 clones; about 78% are singletons. These receptors' targets are unknown. The material sequenced was CD4+ T cells from PBMCs cultured without peptide, taken after COVID-19 vaccination. These receptors were obtained from a human donor who received a COVID-19 vaccine. Each CDR3 is given without its conserved first and last residue. The order of the fields is V gene, CDR3 protein.

v_gene: TRBV3-1/TRBV3-2; CDR3aa: ASSQEGRSTYGYT
v_gene: TRBV6-1; CDR3aa: ASTQGRGGVGF
v_gene: TRBV28; CDR3aa: ASSKGGLGETQY
v_gene: TRBV20-1; CDR3aa: SASQVATEAF
v_gene: TRBV28; CDR3aa: ASYPGSGTNEKLF
v_gene: TRBV6-5; CDR3aa: ASGRRLLDYGYT
v_gene: TRBV7-9; CDR3aa: ASSLGGWSYEQY
v_gene: TRBV6-4; CDR3aa: ASSDSDRGTEAF
v_gene: TRBV3-1/TRBV3-2; CDR3aa: ASSQDMLAGDETQY
v_gene: TRBV10-1; CDR3aa: ASSEGQASQETQY
v_gene: TRBV7-2; CDR3aa: ASSYDYQRGLYEQY
v_gene: TRBV7-2; CDR3aa: ASRTGPSVDYGYT
v_gene: TRBV7-9; CDR3aa: ASSLPGAAYNEQF
v_gene: TRBV5-4; CDR3aa: ASSLDKTDTQY
v_gene: TRBV27; CDR3aa: ASSVRGGNTEAF
v_gene: TRBV10-2; CDR3aa: ASSESITSGRGKY
v_gene: TRBV7-8; CDR3aa: ASSLSSGRSDEQY
v_gene: TRBV15; CDR3aa: ATSRAGPGELF
v_gene: TRBV10-3; CDR3aa: AISQYGSGANVLT
v_gene: TRBV5-4; CDR3aa: ASSPGQVNYGYT
v_gene: TRBV6-1; CDR3aa: ASSMGQGNQPQH
v_gene: TRBV4-3; CDR3aa: ASSQWLGDEQF
v_gene: TRBV2; CDR3aa: ASSEEGGRNQPQH
v_gene: TRBV9; CDR3aa: ASSVDPGFGVDYT
v_gene: TRBV4-2; CDR3aa: ASSQGVSNQPQH
v_gene: TRBV7-7; CDR3aa: ASSPGPQETQY
v_gene: TRBV11-2; CDR3aa: ASSLDRGSEAF
v_gene: TRBV5-5; CDR3aa: ASSLLWSNQPQH
v_gene: TRBV7-2; CDR3aa: ASNPRPGLAGNSYNEQF
v_gene: TRBV28; CDR3aa: ASRPSGTSYNEQF
v_gene: TRBV4-1; CDR3aa: ASSLRQGDEKLF
v_gene: TRBV28; CDR3aa: ASSPAGTQGYNSPLH
v_gene: TRBV3-1/TRBV3-2; CDR3aa: ASSQGWQTGELF
v_gene: TRBV7-8; CDR3aa: ASSLWGPHEQY
v_gene: TRBV6-5; CDR3aa: ASIDRGGEKLF
v_gene: TRBV7-9; CDR3aa: ASSLAIYWTSGSYNEQF
v_gene: TRBV30; CDR3aa: AWSVLAENTEAF
v_gene: TRBV27; CDR3aa: ASSGAYWDSSSYNEQF